This TCR beta chain was recovered during a study of human T cells and chemical hapten exposure. Across the whole study: Enrolled patients were predominantly female and had alopecia areata, totalis or universalis.

Germline V CDR1 and CDR2: MDHEN, SYDVKM. V lost 3 bases, J lost 0 bases, and 14 bases lay in between. The CDR3 loop spans 16 amino acids. Findings of the study overall: No alteration of TCRs above 1 in 1000 frequency was seen with DPC sensitization. With patch test score, the counts of PT1 expanded TCRs showed a positive correlation.

Single cDNA molecules in the library carried unique molecular identifiers attached during preparation. One entry per CDR3 protein, called by TCRdb with MiXCR from the RACE reads. The sample holds 74,000 or so distinct CDR3 sequences; under 13% are singletons and the top ten take approximately 1.4%. Time point here: patch test 1, 2 weeks after DPC sensitization. Indicated treatment: therapeutic diphenylcyclopropenone sensitization with weekly scalp DPC. With regard to this clonotype: The target antigen is unknown.

The sample here was whole blood, taken in connection with sensitization to the hapten diphenylcyclopropenone (DPC). The sequence was obtained from a woman in her forties or fifties with alopecia areata. Some clones in this sample may be carry-over from other donors' samples. The V gene is TRBV28, the J gene TRBJ1-2; a weak D match, TRBD1 (5 bases). CDR3 in amino acids: CASSFPPPTANYGYTF. CDR3 in DNA: TGTGCCAGCAGTTTTCCCCCCCCGACAGCTAACTATGGCTACACCTTC.